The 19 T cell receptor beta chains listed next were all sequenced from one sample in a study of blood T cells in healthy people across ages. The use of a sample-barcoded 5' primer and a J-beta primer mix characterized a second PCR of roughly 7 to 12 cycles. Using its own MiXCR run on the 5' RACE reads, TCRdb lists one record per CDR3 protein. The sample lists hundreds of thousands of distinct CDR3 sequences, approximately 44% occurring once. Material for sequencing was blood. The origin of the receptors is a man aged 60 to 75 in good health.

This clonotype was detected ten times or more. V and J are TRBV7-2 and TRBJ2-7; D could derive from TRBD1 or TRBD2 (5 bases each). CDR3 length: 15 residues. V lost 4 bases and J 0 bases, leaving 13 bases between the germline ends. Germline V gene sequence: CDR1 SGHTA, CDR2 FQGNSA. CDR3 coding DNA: TGTGCCAGCAGCTCCGGGACGCTCTCCTCCTACGAGCAGTACTTC. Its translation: CASSSGTLSSYEQYF.

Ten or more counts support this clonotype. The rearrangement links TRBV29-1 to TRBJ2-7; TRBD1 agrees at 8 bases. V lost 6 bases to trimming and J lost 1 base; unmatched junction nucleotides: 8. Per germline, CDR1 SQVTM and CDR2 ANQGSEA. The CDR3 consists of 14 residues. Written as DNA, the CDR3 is TGCAGCGTCGCGAATGACAGGGGATCCTACGAGCAGTACTTC. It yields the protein CSVANDRGSYEQYF.

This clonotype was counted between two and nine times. In DNA, the CDR3 is TGTGCCAGCTCACCCGACAGGTGGGGGGGAAACATTCAGTACTTC. Amino acid sequence: CASSPDRWGGNIQYF. The chain joins TRBV18 to TRBJ2-4, with D possibly matching TRBD2 (7 bases). Germline V gives CDR1 KGHSH, CDR2 LQKENI. The CDR3 covers 15 residues. V was clipped by 3 bases and J by 6 bases, with 15 bases between them.

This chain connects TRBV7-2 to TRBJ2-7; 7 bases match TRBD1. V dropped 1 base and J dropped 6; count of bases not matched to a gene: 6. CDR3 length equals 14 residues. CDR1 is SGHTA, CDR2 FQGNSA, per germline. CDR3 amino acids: CASSLGGQSPEQYF. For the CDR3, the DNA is TGTGCCAGCAGCTTAGGGGGACAGTCTCCCGAGCAGTACTTC. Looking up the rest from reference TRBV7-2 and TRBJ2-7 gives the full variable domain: GAGVSQSPSNKVTEKGKDVELRCDPISGHTALYWYRQSLGQGLEFLIYFQGNSAPDKSGLPSDRFSAERTGGSVSTLTIQRTQQEDSAVYLCASSLGGQSPEQYFGPGTRLTVT.

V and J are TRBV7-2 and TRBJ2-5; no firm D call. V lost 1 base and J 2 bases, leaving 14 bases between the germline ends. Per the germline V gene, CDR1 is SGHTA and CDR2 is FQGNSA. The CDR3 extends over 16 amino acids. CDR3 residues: CASSLGRVRSQETQYF. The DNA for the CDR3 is TGTGCCAGCAGCTTAGGTCGGGTTAGGTCGCAAGAGACCCAGTACTTC.

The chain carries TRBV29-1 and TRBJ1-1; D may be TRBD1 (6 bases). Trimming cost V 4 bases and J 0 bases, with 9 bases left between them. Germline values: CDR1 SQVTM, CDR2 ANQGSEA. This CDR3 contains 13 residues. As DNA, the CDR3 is TGCAGCGTTGGGAGGGGGTTGAACACTGAAGCTTTCTTT. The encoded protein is CSVGRGLNTEAFF.

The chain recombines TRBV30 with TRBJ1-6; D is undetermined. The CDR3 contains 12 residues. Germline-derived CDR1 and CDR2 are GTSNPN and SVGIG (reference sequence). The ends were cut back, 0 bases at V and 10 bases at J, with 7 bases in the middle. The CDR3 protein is CAWSVGVSPLHF. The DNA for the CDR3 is TGTGCCTGGAGTGTTGGAGTCTCACCCCTCCACTTT.

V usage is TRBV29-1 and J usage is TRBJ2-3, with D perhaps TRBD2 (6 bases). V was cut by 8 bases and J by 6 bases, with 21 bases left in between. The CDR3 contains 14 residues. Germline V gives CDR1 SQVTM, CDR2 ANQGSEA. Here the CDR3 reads CSSEEGPSQDTQYF. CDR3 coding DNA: TGCAGCTCTGAGGAGGGCCCTTCACAGGATACGCAGTATTTT.

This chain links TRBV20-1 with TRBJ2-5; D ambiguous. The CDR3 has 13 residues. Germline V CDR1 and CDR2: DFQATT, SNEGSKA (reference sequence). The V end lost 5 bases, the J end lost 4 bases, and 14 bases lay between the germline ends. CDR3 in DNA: TGCAGTGCTGCAACTCCACCGAGAGAGACCCAGTACTTC. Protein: CSAATPPRETQYF.

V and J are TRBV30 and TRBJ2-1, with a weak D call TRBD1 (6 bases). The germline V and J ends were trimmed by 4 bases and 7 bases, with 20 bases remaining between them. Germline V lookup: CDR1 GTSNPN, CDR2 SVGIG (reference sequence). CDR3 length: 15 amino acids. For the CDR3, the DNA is TGTGCCTGGACACGCCCAGGCCCTAGGGGGAATGAGCAGTTCTTC. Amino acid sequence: CAWTRPGPRGNEQFF.

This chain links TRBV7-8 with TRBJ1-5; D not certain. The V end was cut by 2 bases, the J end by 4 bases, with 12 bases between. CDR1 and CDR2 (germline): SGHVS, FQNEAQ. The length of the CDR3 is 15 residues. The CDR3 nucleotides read TGTGCCAGCAGCTTAAGGCAGGCGACTAATCAGCCCCAGCATTTT. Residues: CASSLRQATNQPQHF. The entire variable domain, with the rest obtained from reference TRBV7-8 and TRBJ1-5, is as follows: GAGVSQSPRYKVAKRGQDVALRCDPISGHVSLFWYQQALGQGPEFLTYFQNEAQLDKSGLPSDRFFAERPEGSVSTLKIQRTQQEDSAVYLCASSLRQATNQPQHFGDGTRLSIL.

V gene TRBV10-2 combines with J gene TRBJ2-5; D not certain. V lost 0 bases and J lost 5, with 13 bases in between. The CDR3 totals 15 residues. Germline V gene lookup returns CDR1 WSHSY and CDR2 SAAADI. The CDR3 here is CASSESTTMWETQYF. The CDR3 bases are TGCGCCAGCAGTGAGTCCACTACCATGTGGGAGACCCAGTACTTC.

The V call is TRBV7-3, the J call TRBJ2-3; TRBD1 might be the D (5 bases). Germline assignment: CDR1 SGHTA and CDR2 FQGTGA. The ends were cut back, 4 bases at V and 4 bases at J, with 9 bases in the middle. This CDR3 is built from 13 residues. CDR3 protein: CASSYKGADTQYF. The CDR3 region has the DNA TGTGCCAGCAGCTATAAAGGGGCAGATACGCAGTATTTT.

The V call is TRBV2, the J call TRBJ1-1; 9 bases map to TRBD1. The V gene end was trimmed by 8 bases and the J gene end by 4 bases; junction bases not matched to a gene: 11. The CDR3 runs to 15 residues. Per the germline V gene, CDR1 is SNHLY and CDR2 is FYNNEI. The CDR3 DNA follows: TGTGCCAGCGAGGGGACAGGGATGTCGGGCACTGAAGCTTTCTTT. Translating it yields CASEGTGMSGTEAFF.

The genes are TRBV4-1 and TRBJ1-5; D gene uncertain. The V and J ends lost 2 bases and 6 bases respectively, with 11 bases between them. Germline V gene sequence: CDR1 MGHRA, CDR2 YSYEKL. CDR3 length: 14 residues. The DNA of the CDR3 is TGCGCCAGCAGCCAACCCAACACCATTCAGCCCCAGCATTTT. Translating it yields CASSQPNTIQPQHF.

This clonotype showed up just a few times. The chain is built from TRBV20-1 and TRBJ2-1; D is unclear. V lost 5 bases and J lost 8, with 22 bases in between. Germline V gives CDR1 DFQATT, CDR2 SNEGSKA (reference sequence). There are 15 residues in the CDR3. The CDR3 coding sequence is TGCAGTGCTGTCACCCCGGGCCCTAACGGCGATGAGCAGTTCTTC. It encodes CSAVTPGPNGDEQFF.

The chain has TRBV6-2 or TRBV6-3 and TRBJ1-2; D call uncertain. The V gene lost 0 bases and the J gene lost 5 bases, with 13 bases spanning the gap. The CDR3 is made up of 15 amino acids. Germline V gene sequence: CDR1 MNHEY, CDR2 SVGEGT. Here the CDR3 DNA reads TGTGCCAGCAGTTACTCGAGGGCAGGAGATTATGGCTACACCTTC. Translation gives CASSYSRAGDYGYTF.

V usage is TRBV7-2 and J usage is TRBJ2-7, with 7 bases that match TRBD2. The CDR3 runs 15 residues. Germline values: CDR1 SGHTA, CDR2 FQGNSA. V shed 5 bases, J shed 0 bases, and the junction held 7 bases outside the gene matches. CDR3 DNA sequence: TGTGCCAGCAGCCGAATGGGAGGGAGCTCCTACGAGCAGTACTTC. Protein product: CASSRMGGSSYEQYF.

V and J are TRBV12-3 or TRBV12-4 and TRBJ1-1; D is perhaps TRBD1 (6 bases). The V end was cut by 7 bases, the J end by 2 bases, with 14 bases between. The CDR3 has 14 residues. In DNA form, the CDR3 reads TGTGCCAGCATCTGGGGGCAGGTTAACACTGAAGCTTTCTTT. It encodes CASIWGQVNTEAFF.